The rows below give T cell receptor beta chains drawn from one sample of a study of Graves' ophthalmopathy and Graves' hyperthyroidism. TCRdb re-analysed the multiplex PCR reads in MiXCR, keeping a single row per CDR3 protein. The data contain about 370,000 distinct CDR3 sequences, about 17% of them singletons. The sequencing sample was made of peripheral blood. The receptors stem from a woman younger than 35 with Graves' ophthalmopathy. Each CDR3 is given with its conserved first and last residue. The D gene is left open where the match is weak. Expanded clones are given a class, and other clones once, few, many or no size at all.

d_call,clone_size,v_call,cdr3_length,j_call,cdr3_aa,cdr3_nt
TRBD1,NA,TRBV3-1,18,TRBJ1-3,CASSPGTGRPGGGNTIYF,TGTGCCAGCAGCCCCGGGACAGGTCGGCCCGGCGGGGGAAACACCATATATTTT
NA,many,TRBV20-1,9,TRBJ1-1,CSARGPAFF,TGCAGTGCTAGGGGGCCAGCTTTCTTT
NA,many,TRBV11-1,16,TRBJ2-6,CASSLTQSSGANVLTF,TGTGCCAGCAGCTTAACACAAAGCTCTGGGGCCAACGTCCTGACTTTC
NA,once,TRBV20-1,14,TRBJ1-6,CSARDQQGNSPLHF,TGCAGTGCTAGAGATCAGCAGGGCAATTCACCCCTCCACTTT
TRBD2,many,TRBV11-2,17,TRBJ2-3,CASSLDLGRESTDTQYF,TGTGCCAGCAGCTTAGATCTGGGGCGGGAGAGCACAGATACGCAGTATTTT
TRBD1,many,TRBV7-2,15,TRBJ2-4,CASSPKDRGKNIQYF,TGTGCCAGCAGCCCCAAGGACAGGGGTAAAAACATTCAGTACTTC
NA,NA,TRBV15,16,TRBJ1-1,CATSSISGTMNTEAFF,TGTGCCACCAGCAGTATCTCCGGGACTATGAACACTGAAGCTTTCTTT
NA,NA,TRBV24-1,13,TRBJ1-2,CATSDSGAYGYTF,TGTGCCACCAGTGATTCGGGGGCCTATGGCTACACCTTC
NA,many,TRBV9,14,TRBJ2-2,CASSVVVSTGELFF,TGTGCCAGCAGCGTAGTAGTTTCCACCGGGGAGCTGTTTTTT
TRBD1,many,TRBV6-1,15,TRBJ1-1,CASRVDHQGGTEAFF,TGTGCCAGCAGAGTGGATCACCAGGGGGGAACTGAAGCTTTCTTT
NA,NA,TRBV2,14,TRBJ1-2,CASSEGAGSYGYTF,TGTGCCAGCAGTGAAGGGGCAGGGTCATATGGCTACACCTTC
NA,NA,TRBV20-1,14,TRBJ2-7,CSASDRTGSYEQYF,TGCAGTGCTAGCGACCGGACCGGCTCCTACGAGCAGTACTTC
NA,many,TRBV20-1,14,TRBJ1-1,CSAREGRGSAEAFF,TGCAGTGCTAGAGAGGGCAGGGGAAGCGCTGAAGCTTTCTTT
TRBD1,many,TRBV5-6,15,TRBJ1-2,CASSKTGERYYGYTF,TGTGCCAGCAGCAAAACAGGGGAGAGGTACTATGGCTACACCTTC
NA,NA,TRBV12-3/TRBV12-4,12,TRBJ1-5,CASTRGVQPQHF,TGTGCCAGCACCCGGGGCGTTCAGCCCCAGCATTTT
NA,many,TRBV6-5,16,TRBJ1-1,CASSYDHVRMNTEAFF,TGTGCCAGCAGTTACGACCATGTCCGCATGAACACTGAAGCTTTCTTT
NA,many,TRBV12-3/TRBV12-4,13,TRBJ2-7,CASSFEGFYEQYF,TGTGCCAGCAGTTTTGAGGGGTTCTACGAGCAGTACTTC
TRBD1,many,TRBV19,14,TRBJ2-2,CASDRGLYTGELFF,TGTGCCAGTGACAGGGGGCTGTACACCGGGGAGCTGTTTTTT
TRBD2,many,TRBV19,15,TRBJ2-5,CASRSQREEAETQYF,TGTGCCAGTAGATCGCAGCGGGAGGAGGCAGAGACCCAGTACTTC
TRBD1,many,TRBV11-2,14,TRBJ2-7,CASSPTGESYEQYF,TGTGCCAGCAGCCCTACAGGGGAATCCTACGAGCAGTACTTC
NA,many,TRBV10-3,11,TRBJ1-1,CAIRQDTEAFF,TGTGCCATCAGACAGGACACTGAAGCTTTCTTT
TRBD1,many,TRBV20-1,16,TRBJ1-6,CSARRPGTGRNSPLHF,TGCAGTGCTAGACGACCCGGGACAGGCCGCAATTCACCCCTCCACTTT
NA,many,TRBV27,15,TRBJ2-4,CASSLWRAAGDIQYF,TGTGCCAGCAGTTTATGGAGGGCCGCAGGGGACATTCAGTACTTC
TRBD1,many,TRBV6-2/TRBV6-3,15,TRBJ1-5,CASSRDRVRDQPQHF,TGTGCCAGCAGTCGGGACAGGGTAAGGGATCAGCCCCAGCATTTT
NA,many,TRBV11-2,12,TRBJ1-1,CASSPGSGSPFF,TGTGCCAGCAGCCCAGGGTCAGGGAGTCCTTTCTTT
NA,many,TRBV30,14,TRBJ2-7,CAWTSTGFDYEQYF,TGTGCCTGGACCTCGACGGGATTTGACTACGAGCAGTACTTC
NA,NA,TRBV20-1,13,TRBJ1-1,CSARDPYTLALLF,TGCAGTGCTAGAGATCCCTATACCCTTGCTCTCCTTTTT
TRBD1,many,TRBV6-5,16,TRBJ2-5,CASSLSSTGGAKTQYF,TGTGCCAGCAGTTTGTCATCCACAGGGGGCGCAAAGACCCAGTACTTC
NA,NA,TRBV2,13,TRBJ1-1,CASRGSQNTEAFF,TGTGCCAGCAGGGGCTCTCAGAACACTGAAGCTTTCTTT
NA,many,TRBV28,14,TRBJ2-7,CASSLDAVSYEQYF,TGTGCCAGCAGTTTAGACGCGGTTTCCTACGAGCAGTACTTC
NA,many,TRBV20-1,12,TRBJ2-5,CSARVRVAPQYF,TGCAGTGCTAGAGTTCGGGTAGCTCCCCAGTACTTC
NA,many,TRBV19,13,TRBJ2-7,CASSIAGGNEQYF,TGTGCCAGTAGTATTGCTGGTGGTAACGAGCAGTACTTC
NA,many,TRBV20-1,14,TRBJ1-2,CSASNGGLNYGYTF,TGCAGTGCTAGTAACGGGGGATTAAACTATGGCTACACCTTC
NA,many,TRBV24-1,19,TRBJ1-5,CATSDPTRDPQGGNQPQHF,TGTGCCACCAGTGACCCAACCCGGGACCCTCAAGGAGGCAATCAGCCCCAGCATTTT
NA,many,TRBV7-3,15,TRBJ2-7,CASSSETGDSYEQYF,TGTGCCAGCAGCTCTGAGACCGGGGACTCCTACGAGCAGTACTTC
TRBD1,many,TRBV5-1,17,TRBJ1-6,CASSLVGLGQGNSPLHF,TGCGCCAGCAGCTTGGTGGGCTTAGGACAGGGAAATTCACCCCTCCACTTT
TRBD2,many,TRBV11-3,18,TRBJ2-2,CASSLVIGTSGGTGELFF,TGTGCCAGCAGCTTAGTAATCGGGACTAGCGGGGGTACCGGGGAGCTGTTTTTT
NA,many,TRBV27,14,TRBJ2-7,CASSLRGTFYEQYF,TGTGCCAGCAGTTTACGGGGAACCTTCTACGAGCAGTACTTC
NA,many,TRBV7-3,17,TRBJ1-1,CASSLTAPRQVNTEAFF,TGTGCCAGCAGCTTAACGGCGCCGCGTCAGGTGAACACTGAAGCTTTCTTT
TRBD2,many,TRBV11-2,18,TRBJ2-7,CASSLDTSGGAIPYEQYF,TGTGCCAGCAGCTTAGATACCAGCGGGGGCGCAATCCCCTACGAGCAGTACTTC
NA,many,TRBV15,14,TRBJ2-2,CATSRAKDTGELFF,TGTGCCACCTCAAGAGCGAAGGACACCGGGGAGCTGTTTTTT
NA,many,TRBV3-1,15,TRBJ2-7,CASSPKMRGNYEQYF,TGTGCCAGCAGCCCAAAGATGAGGGGAAACTACGAGCAGTACTTC
TRBD1,many,TRBV7-9,13,TRBJ2-7,CASSSTGASEQYF,TGTGCCAGCAGCTCGACAGGGGCTAGCGAGCAGTACTTC
NA,many,TRBV6-2/TRBV6-3,14,TRBJ2-2,CASSYGANTGELFF,TGTGCCAGCAGTTACGGGGCCAACACCGGGGAGCTGTTTTTT
TRBD1,NA,TRBV12-3/TRBV12-4,15,TRBJ1-2,CASSGPPGQGYGYTF,TGTGCCAGCAGTGGTCCGCCGGGACAGGGATATGGCTACACCTTC
NA,many,TRBV5-1,17,TRBJ1-1,CASGPGHGGFMNTEAFF,TGCGCCAGCGGTCCCGGCCACGGGGGCTTCATGAACACTGAAGCTTTCTTT
TRBD1,many,TRBV6-2/TRBV6-3,18,TRBJ1-6,CASSLGQVLGAYNSPLHF,TGTGCCAGCAGCCTCGGACAGGTCCTGGGGGCCTATAATTCACCCCTCCACTTT
TRBD1,many,TRBV28,15,TRBJ1-1,CASSLRRQGRTEAFF,TGTGCCAGCAGTTTACGACGACAGGGTAGGACTGAAGCTTTCTTT
NA,many,TRBV28,14,TRBJ2-7,CASSLGRQGYEQYF,TGTGCCAGCAGTTTAGGCCGGCAGGGGTACGAGCAGTACTTC
NA,many,TRBV6-5,15,TRBJ1-2,CASSYSPGPNYGYTF,TGTGCCAGCAGTTACTCACCCGGGCCTAACTATGGCTACACCTTC